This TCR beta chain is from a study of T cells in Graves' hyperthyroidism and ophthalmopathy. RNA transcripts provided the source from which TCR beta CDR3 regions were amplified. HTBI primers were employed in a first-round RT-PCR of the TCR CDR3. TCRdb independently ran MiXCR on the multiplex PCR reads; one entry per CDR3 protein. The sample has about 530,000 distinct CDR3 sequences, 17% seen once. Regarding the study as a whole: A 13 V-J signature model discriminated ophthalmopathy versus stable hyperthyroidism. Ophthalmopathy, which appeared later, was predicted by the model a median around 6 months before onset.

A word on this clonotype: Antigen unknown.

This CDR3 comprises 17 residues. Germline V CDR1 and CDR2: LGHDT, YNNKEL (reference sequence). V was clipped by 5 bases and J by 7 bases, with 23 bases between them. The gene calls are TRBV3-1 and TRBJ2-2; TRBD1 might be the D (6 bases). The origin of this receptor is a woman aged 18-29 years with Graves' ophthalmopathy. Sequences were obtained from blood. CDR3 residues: CASSTRPLGAVGGELFF. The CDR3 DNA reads TGTGCCAGCAGCACTCGACCCTTGGGGGCGGTAGGCGGGGAGCTGTTTTTT.